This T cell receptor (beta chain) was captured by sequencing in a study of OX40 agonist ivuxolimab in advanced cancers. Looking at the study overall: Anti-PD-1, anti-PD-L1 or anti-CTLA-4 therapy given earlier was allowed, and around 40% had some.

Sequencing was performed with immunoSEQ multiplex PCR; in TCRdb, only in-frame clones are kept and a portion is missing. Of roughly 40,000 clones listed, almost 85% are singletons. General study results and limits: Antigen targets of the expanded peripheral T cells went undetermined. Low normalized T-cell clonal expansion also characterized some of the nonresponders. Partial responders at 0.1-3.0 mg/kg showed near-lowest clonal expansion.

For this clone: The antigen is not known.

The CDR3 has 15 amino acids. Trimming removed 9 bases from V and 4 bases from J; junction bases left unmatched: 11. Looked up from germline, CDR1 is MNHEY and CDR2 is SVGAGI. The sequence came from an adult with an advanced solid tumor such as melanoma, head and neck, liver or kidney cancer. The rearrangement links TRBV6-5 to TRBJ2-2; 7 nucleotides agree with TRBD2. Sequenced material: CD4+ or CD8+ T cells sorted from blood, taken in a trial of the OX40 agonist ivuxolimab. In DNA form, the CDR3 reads TGTGCCAGTACCAGGCGCAGGGAGGGCACCGGGGAGCTGTTTTTT. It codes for CASTRRREGTGELFF.